This T cell receptor (beta chain) came from a study of beta chain features in type 1 diabetes. General study findings and limits: The question of HLA type influencing TCRB rearrangement was one that remained unresolved here.

Concerning this clone: Its target is unknown.

CDR1 and CDR2 (germline): MNHEY, SMNVEV (reference sequence). This CDR3 is built from 15 residues. Trimming took 2 bases from V and 4 from J; bases not matched to a gene: 4. The isolated RNA, all of it, was reverse transcribed, so expressed TCRB transcripts were what got sequenced. Profiling relied on immunoSEQ multiplex PCR, and the TCRdb table lists in-frame clones only, not all of them. The sample contains 900,000 or so clones, under 20% of which appear only once. The clonotype comes from a woman between 18 and 30 years old in good health. V is TRBV27 and J is TRBJ2-1; 8 nucleotides match TRBD2. Sequencing used naive CD4+ T cells from blood. This CDR3 reads CASSLTVAGYNEQFF. The CDR3 bases are TGTGCCAGCAGTTTAACGGTAGCGGGATACAATGAGCAGTTCTTC.